One sample yielded the 21 T cell receptor beta chains listed below, sequenced in a study of blood T cells in healthy people across ages. The second PCR ran about 6 to 12 cycles with a sample-barcoded 5' primer and J-beta primers. Each CDR3 protein is one row after TCRdb ran MiXCR on the 5' RACE reads. The sample includes hundreds of thousands of distinct CDR3 sequences, under 45% of them seen just once. Sequences were obtained from blood. The receptors originated from a man in his sixties in good health.

The chain carries TRBV7-2 and TRBJ2-7, with TRBD1 matching over 7 bases. CDR3 size: 15 residues. The ends lost 6 bases at V and 2 bases at J; junction bases unmatched: 10. Looked up from germline, CDR1 is SGHTA and CDR2 is FQGNSA. CDR3 protein: CASSSPTGTAYEQYF. For the CDR3, the DNA is TGTGCCAGCAGTTCTCCTACCGGGACAGCCTACGAGCAGTACTTC.

Note on this clonotype: At one end the junction does not follow the germline gene, possibly because of a read error. This sequence joins TRBV20-1 and TRBJ2-6; 7 bases are a match to TRBD1. In germline, CDR1 is DFQATT, CDR2 SNEGSKA (reference sequence). The length of the CDR3 is 17 residues. The chain's CDR3 is CSAPDRRTQSGTNVLTF. In DNA form, the CDR3 reads TGCAGTGCTCCGGACAGGAGAACCCAATCTGGGACCAACGTCCTGACTTTC.

J is TRBJ2-1 and V is TRBV25-1; 9 bases match TRBD2. The CDR3 has 15 residues. The J segment lost 10 bases and the V segment lost 1 base, leaving 8 bases of the junction unmatched. CDR1 is MGHDK and CDR2 is SYGVNS in the germline V gene. The CDR3 loop reads CASSEWSGGHGEQFF. CDR3 in DNA: TGTGCCAGCAGTGAATGGAGCGGGGGGCATGGGGAGCAGTTCTTC.

This clonotype occurred many times. The rearrangement uses TRBV29-1 and TRBJ1-1; D may be TRBD1 (5 bases). Germline-derived CDR1 and CDR2 are SQVTM and ANQGSEA. This CDR3 comprises 13 residues. V was shortened by 6 bases and J by 1 base, with 12 bases between the two germline ends. The CDR3 DNA is TGCAGCGTCCTACCCACAGGGAACACTGAAGCTTTCTTT. The encoded protein is CSVLPTGNTEAFF.

The chain uses TRBV12-3 or TRBV12-4 and TRBJ1-2; a weak D match, TRBD1 (6 bases). This CDR3 spans 13 amino acids. V lost 2 bases to trimming and J lost 4 bases, with 8 bases between them. The CDR3 here is CASSLSGVYGYTF. CDR3 bases: TGTGCCAGCAGTTTATCAGGGGTCTATGGCTACACCTTC.

This chain links TRBV10-3 with TRBJ2-5; D is perhaps TRBD1 or TRBD2 (5 bases each). Trimming removed 2 bases at V and 0 bases at J, with 16 bases between. This CDR3 has 17 amino acids. CDR1 ENHRY and CDR2 SYGVKD come from the germline V gene. CDR3 loop: CAISEPQRVGDQETQYF. The DNA for the CDR3 is TGTGCCATCAGTGAGCCCCAGAGAGTGGGGGACCAAGAGACCCAGTACTTC.

The chain recombines TRBV6-6 with TRBJ2-3; 10 bases map to TRBD1. V lost 4 bases and J lost 3; bases outside the gene matches: 4. The CDR3 sequence is 15 residues long. The germline V gene encodes CDR1 MNHNY and CDR2 SVGAGI (reference sequence). The CDR3 here is CASSSDRGTTDTQYF. CDR3 DNA: TGTGCCAGCAGTTCGGACAGGGGGACGACAGATACGCAGTATTTT.

V and J are TRBV20-1 and TRBJ1-2; 9 positions agree with TRBD1. Germline V gives CDR1 DFQATT, CDR2 SNEGSKA (reference sequence). CDR3 length: 12 residues. V lost 6 bases, J lost 4 bases, and 3 bases stayed unmatched. CDR3 in amino acids: CSALQGAYGYTF. In DNA form, the CDR3 reads TGCAGTGCACTACAGGGGGCCTATGGCTACACCTTC.

As DNA, the CDR3 is TGTGCCAGCTCACCGAGCACAGGGATTGTGCGCGACTATGGCTACACCTTC. Translation: CASSPSTGIVRDYGYTF. The rearrangement joins TRBV18 to TRBJ1-2; TRBD1 is a possible D gene (6 bases). The V gene's germline CDR1 is KGHSH and CDR2 LQKENI. The length of the CDR3 is 17 residues. The V gene lost 3 bases and the J gene lost 3 bases, with 20 bases spanning the gap.

This clonotype was found a few times. The chain has TRBV29-1 and TRBJ1-2, with D tentatively TRBD1 (5 bases). The ends were cut back, 5 bases at V and 3 bases at J, with 16 bases in the middle. The CDR3 runs to 14 residues. CDR1 SQVTM and CDR2 ANQGSEA come from the germline V gene. CDR3 sequence (DNA): TGCAGCGTTCCGCCGACAGCATCACACTATGGCTACACCTTC. Residues: CSVPPTASHYGYTF.

J is TRBJ1-2 and V is TRBV6-4, with 10 bases aligning to TRBD1. Germline V gives CDR1 MRHNA, CDR2 SNTAGT. The CDR3 loop spans 19 amino acids. The junction had 13 bases not matched to a gene; V was cut back by 3 bases and J by 0 bases. CDR3 residues: CASSELGGQGFIANYGYTF. As DNA, the CDR3 is TGTGCCAGCAGTGAACTCGGGGGACAGGGGTTTATAGCTAACTATGGCTACACCTTC.

The chain links TRBV5-5 to TRBJ2-4; TRBD1 agrees at 7 bases. Germline V gives CDR1 SGHKS, CDR2 YYEKEE (reference sequence). The CDR3 totals 16 residues. V lost 0 bases to trimming and J lost 13 bases; unmatched junction nucleotides: 16. CDR3 amino acids: CASSLAIGTALGEQYF. The CDR3 nucleotides read TGTGCCAGCAGCTTGGCTATCGGGACAGCCCTTGGTGAGCAGTACTTC.

The V gene is TRBV7-2, the J gene TRBJ2-7; D may be TRBD1 or TRBD2 (6 bases each). The CDR3 length is 15 residues. Germline lookup yields CDR1 SGHTA and CDR2 FQGNSA. Deletions cut 3 bases from V and 1 base from J, with 13 bases between. DNA for the CDR3: TGTGCCAGCAGCTTTGGGGGGACATTATCCTACGAGCAGTACTTC. Protein: CASSFGGTLSYEQYF.

This clonotype was found a few times. This CDR3 is CSVGDGYTF. The CDR3 DNA sequence: TGCAGTGTCGGAGATGGCTACACCTTC. The V and J genes are TRBV20-1 and TRBJ1-2; D not resolved. V was cut by 7 bases and J by 6 bases, with 6 bases left in between. CDR3 length: 9 residues. Germline V lookup: CDR1 DFQATT, CDR2 SNEGSKA (reference sequence).

The CDR3 sequence: CASSQKGGQALHF. The CDR3 DNA reads TGTGCCAGCAGCCAAAAAGGAGGGCAAGCCCTCCACTTT. V gene TRBV3-1 combines with J gene TRBJ1-6, with unresolved D. Germline assignment: CDR1 LGHDT and CDR2 YNNKEL (reference sequence). The V end lost 2 bases, the J end lost 14 bases, and 13 bases lay between the germline ends. CDR3 size: 13 residues.

Details on this clonotype: This sequence may be a read error, since a much larger clone differs from it by one base. J is TRBJ2-7 and V is TRBV29-1; weak D call: TRBD2 (5 bases). V lost 6 bases to trimming and J lost 6 bases, with 18 bases between them. This CDR3 contains 13 residues. Germline CDR1 SQVTM, CDR2 ANQGSEA. The CDR3 spells CSVDTGNHCEQYF. The CDR3 DNA reads TGCAGCGTCGACACCGGGAACCACTGCGAGCAGTACTTC.

The chain carries TRBV20-1 and TRBJ2-3; TRBD2 might be the D (5 bases). Trimming removed 2 bases at V and 4 bases at J, with 16 bases between. The CDR3 spans 15 residues. Germline V CDR1 and CDR2: DFQATT, SNEGSKA (reference sequence). The CDR3 here is CSARLGLAWADTQYF. The CDR3 DNA follows: TGCAGTGCTAGATTGGGCCTAGCTTGGGCAGATACGCAGTATTTT.

This clonotype appeared a single time. The rearrangement joins TRBV7-9 to TRBJ2-7; D is undetermined. V was trimmed by 3 bases and J by 4 bases, leaving 13 bases between them. Germline V CDR1 and CDR2: SEHNR, FQNEAQ (reference sequence). This CDR3 region has 14 residues. In DNA form, the CDR3 reads TGTGCCAGCAGCTTTGCCAGCAGACCTTACGAGCAGTACTTC. It codes for CASSFASRPYEQYF.

The rearrangement links TRBV29-1 to TRBJ2-4; 9 bases map to TRBD2. The DNA end is a closer match to TRBJ2-7, so the J assignment may be wrong. From germline, CDR1 is SQVTM and CDR2 ANQGSEA. This CDR3 region has 15 residues. The CDR3 DNA reads as TGCAGCGTTGAAGGAGCTAGCGGGAATCCGGGCGAGCAGTACTTC. Translated, it gives CSVEGASGNPGEQYF.

The genes are TRBV29-1 and TRBJ2-3; 13 bases are shared with TRBD2. Germline CDR1 reads SQVTM; CDR2 reads ANQGSEA. CDR3 length: 16 amino acids. The V gene end was trimmed by 6 bases and the J gene end by 0 bases; junction bases not matched to a gene: 6. In nucleotides, the CDR3 is TGCAGCGTCAGACTAGCGGGGGGCACTAGCACAGATACGCAGTATTTT. Residues: CSVRLAGGTSTDTQYF.

This clonotype was counted a few times. This chain connects TRBV2 to TRBJ2-7; D possibly corresponds to TRBD1 (5 bases). Germline lookup yields CDR1 SNHLY and CDR2 FYNNEI. V shed 7 bases and J shed 0 bases, with 16 bases lying between them. The CDR3 sequence is 15 residues long. CDR3 DNA sequence: TGTGCCAGCACCTCTCAGGGAACCAACTCCTACGAGCAGTACTTC. Protein product: CASTSQGTNSYEQYF.